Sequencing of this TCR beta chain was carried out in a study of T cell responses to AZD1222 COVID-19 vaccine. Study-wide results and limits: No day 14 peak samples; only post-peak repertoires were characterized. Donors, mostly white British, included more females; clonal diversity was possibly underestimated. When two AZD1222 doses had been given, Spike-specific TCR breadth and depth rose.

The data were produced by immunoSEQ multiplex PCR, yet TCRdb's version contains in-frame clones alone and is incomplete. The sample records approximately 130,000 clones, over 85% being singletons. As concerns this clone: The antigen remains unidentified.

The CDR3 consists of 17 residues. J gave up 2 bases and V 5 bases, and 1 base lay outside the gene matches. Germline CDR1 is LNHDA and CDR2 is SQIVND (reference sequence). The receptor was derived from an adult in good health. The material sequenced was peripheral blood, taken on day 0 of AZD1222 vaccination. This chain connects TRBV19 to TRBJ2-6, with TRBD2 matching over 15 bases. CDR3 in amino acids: CASSGLAGGPGANVLTF. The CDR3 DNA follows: TGTGCCAGTAGTGGACTAGCGGGAGGGCCTGGGGCCAACGTCCTGACTTTC. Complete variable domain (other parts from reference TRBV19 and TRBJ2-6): DGGITQSPKYLFRKEGQNVTLSCEQNLNHDAMYWYRQDPGQGLRLIYYSQIVNDFQKGDIAEGYSVSREKKESFPLTVTSAQKNPTAFYLCASSGLAGGPGANVLTFGAGSRLTVL.